These T cell receptor beta chains were read from a single sample in a study of blood T cell repertoires in COVID-19. Assay used: immunoSEQ multiplex PCR; TCRdb lists only in-frame clones, some missing. Seen here are 150,000 to 200,000 clones, about 86% observed once, and the top ten hold about 7.3%. The specimen sequenced was peripheral blood. All receptors come from a man between 45 and 60 years old with active or convalescent COVID-19. Both conserved end residues are part of each CDR3. The D gene is left open where the match is weak. Clone size is given for some rows only: seen once, a few or many times, or a class if the clone is expanded.

j_call: TRBJ2-7; clone_size: .; d_call: TRBD1; v_call: TRBV19; cdr3_nt: TGTGCCAGTAGGTCCTCCGGGACAGGGGGCTACGAGCAGTACTTC; cdr3_aa: CASRSSGTGGYEQYF
j_call: TRBJ1-2; clone_size: .; d_call: TRBD1; v_call: TRBV29-1; cdr3_nt: TGCAGCGCCATTACAGGGGTAATTAACTATGGCTACACCTTC; cdr3_aa: CSAITGVINYGYTF
j_call: TRBJ1-1; clone_size: .; d_call: .; v_call: TRBV6-6; cdr3_nt: TGTGCCAGCAGACTAACAGGTGACACTGAAGCTTTCTTT; cdr3_aa: CASRLTGDTEAFF
j_call: TRBJ1-5; clone_size: once; d_call: TRBD1; v_call: TRBV2; cdr3_nt: TGTGCCAGCAGTGAAGAAGGTGCAGGGGGCAGTCAGCCCCAGCATTTT; cdr3_aa: CASSEEGAGGSQPQHF
j_call: TRBJ2-1; clone_size: .; d_call: .; v_call: TRBV6-4; cdr3_nt: TGTGCCAGCAGTGAACAGTATGTCTACAATGAGCAGTTCTTC; cdr3_aa: CASSEQYVYNEQFF
j_call: TRBJ1-2; clone_size: .; d_call: TRBD1; v_call: TRBV23-1; cdr3_nt: TGCGCCAGCACCCTACGGGAAGACAGGGGGGCAGGTAACTATGGCTACACCTTC; cdr3_aa: CASTLREDRGAGNYGYTF
j_call: TRBJ1-2; clone_size: few; d_call: .; v_call: TRBV3-1/TRBV3-2; cdr3_nt: TGTGCCAGCAGCCCCGGACAGCATGGCTACACCTTC; cdr3_aa: CASSPGQHGYTF
j_call: TRBJ1-2; clone_size: .; d_call: .; v_call: TRBV20-1; cdr3_nt: TGCAGTGCTAGCTATAAGGGCTACACCTTC; cdr3_aa: CSASYKGYTF
j_call: TRBJ1-1; clone_size: .; d_call: .; v_call: TRBV12-3/TRBV12-4; cdr3_nt: TGTGCCAGCAGCTTTGCTGGACATGCTGAAGCTTTCTTT; cdr3_aa: CASSFAGHAEAFF
j_call: TRBJ2-5; clone_size: .; d_call: .; v_call: TRBV5-4; cdr3_nt: TGTGCCAGCAGCGCTGCGGGGGCGGGTGCAGAGACCCAGTACTTC; cdr3_aa: CASSAAGAGAETQYF
j_call: TRBJ1-4; clone_size: .; d_call: .; v_call: TRBV4-2; cdr3_nt: TGTGCCAGCAGCGTCCCCGCGGGGGGAGAGGAAAAACTGTTTTTT; cdr3_aa: CASSVPAGGEEKLFF
j_call: TRBJ2-7; clone_size: few; d_call: TRBD2; v_call: TRBV18; cdr3_nt: TGTGCCAGCTCACCATCGGGAGGTTTTCGGATCGAGCAGTACTTC; cdr3_aa: CASSPSGGFRIEQYF
j_call: TRBJ1-2; clone_size: .; d_call: .; v_call: TRBV7-2; cdr3_nt: TGTGCCAGCAGCTCAGACAGGAGCCTTAACTATGGCTACACCTTC; cdr3_aa: CASSSDRSLNYGYTF
j_call: TRBJ2-7; clone_size: .; d_call: .; v_call: TRBV12-5; cdr3_nt: TGTGCTAGTGGTTTGGGACAGAGACTCTACGAGCAGTACTTC; cdr3_aa: CASGLGQRLYEQYF
j_call: TRBJ1-1; clone_size: .; d_call: .; v_call: TRBV28; cdr3_nt: TGTGCCAGCAGTTCCCAGGCGAACACTGAAGCTTTCTTT; cdr3_aa: CASSSQANTEAFF
j_call: TRBJ1-2; clone_size: .; d_call: .; v_call: TRBV5-1; cdr3_nt: TGCGCCAGCAGCTTTTCACCCGGGGGCTACACCTTC; cdr3_aa: CASSFSPGGYTF
j_call: TRBJ1-6; clone_size: .; d_call: .; v_call: TRBV27; cdr3_nt: TGTGCCACACTCCCGGCGGGACTGAGAAATTCACCCCTCCACTTT; cdr3_aa: CATLPAGLRNSPLHF
j_call: TRBJ1-2; clone_size: .; d_call: TRBD1; v_call: TRBV4-3; cdr3_nt: TGCGCCAGCAGCCAAGGGGGACAGGGTGATGGCTACACCTTC; cdr3_aa: CASSQGGQGDGYTF
j_call: TRBJ1-2; clone_size: .; d_call: TRBD1; v_call: TRBV7-9; cdr3_nt: TGTGCCAGCAGACAAGGGACAGCTAACTATGGCTACACCTTC; cdr3_aa: CASRQGTANYGYTF
j_call: TRBJ2-1; clone_size: once; d_call: TRBD2; v_call: TRBV4-3; cdr3_nt: TGCGCCAGCAGCCAACCGGGACTAGCGGGAGCCGGTGAGCAGTTCTTC; cdr3_aa: CASSQPGLAGAGEQFF
j_call: TRBJ2-2; clone_size: .; d_call: .; v_call: TRBV12-3/TRBV12-4; cdr3_nt: TGTGCCAGCAGGCGTCAGGGACACGGGGAGCTGTTTTTT; cdr3_aa: CASRRQGHGELFF
j_call: TRBJ2-3; clone_size: .; d_call: TRBD2; v_call: TRBV3-1/TRBV3-2; cdr3_nt: TGTGCCAGCAGCCTAGCGGGAGAAGGGGTAGATACGCAGTATTTT; cdr3_aa: CASSLAGEGVDTQYF
j_call: TRBJ1-4; clone_size: few; d_call: .; v_call: TRBV5-1; cdr3_nt: TGCGCCAGCAGCTTGACCCCCAGGGCCTCAACTAATGAAAAACTGTTTTTT; cdr3_aa: CASSLTPRASTNEKLFF
j_call: TRBJ2-5; clone_size: .; d_call: TRBD1; v_call: TRBV24-1; cdr3_nt: TGTGCCACCAGTGAACCCGCCGACAGGGTACAAGAGACCCAGTACTTC; cdr3_aa: CATSEPADRVQETQYF
j_call: TRBJ1-1; clone_size: .; d_call: .; v_call: TRBV7-9; cdr3_nt: TGTGCCAGCACCCCTGGGGGGAGGACTGAAGCTTTCTTT; cdr3_aa: CASTPGGRTEAFF
j_call: TRBJ2-7; clone_size: .; d_call: .; v_call: TRBV7-2; cdr3_nt: TGTGCCAGCAGCCGTTCCTACGAGCAGTACTTC; cdr3_aa: CASSRSYEQYF
j_call: TRBJ1-6; clone_size: .; d_call: TRBD1; v_call: TRBV5-1; cdr3_nt: TGCGCCAGCAGCGGGGGACAGGGGTATAATTCACCCCTCCACTTT; cdr3_aa: CASSGGQGYNSPLHF
j_call: TRBJ2-7; clone_size: .; d_call: TRBD1; v_call: TRBV5-4; cdr3_nt: TGTGCCAGCAGCTTACAGGGGCCCCACGAGCAGTACTTC; cdr3_aa: CASSLQGPHEQYF
j_call: TRBJ1-1; clone_size: .; d_call: .; v_call: TRBV7-2; cdr3_nt: TGTGCCAGCAGCTTAGCGAGGTGGACTGAAGCTTTCTTT; cdr3_aa: CASSLARWTEAFF
j_call: TRBJ1-6; clone_size: once; d_call: .; v_call: TRBV9; cdr3_nt: TGTGCCAGCAGCGTACTCCCCGCGGCACCCCTCCACTTT; cdr3_aa: CASSVLPAAPLHF
j_call: TRBJ2-5; clone_size: .; d_call: .; v_call: TRBV5-4; cdr3_nt: TGTGCCAGCAGCTTGGCCGCCAGTCAAGAGACCCAGTACTTC; cdr3_aa: CASSLAASQETQYF
j_call: TRBJ1-1; clone_size: .; d_call: TRBD1; v_call: TRBV29-1; cdr3_nt: TGCAGCGTGGATGGACAGGGTCGTACCACTGAAGCTTTCTTT; cdr3_aa: CSVDGQGRTTEAFF
j_call: TRBJ2-3; clone_size: .; d_call: TRBD2; v_call: TRBV6-4; cdr3_nt: TGTGCCAGCAGTCTCGCTCTAGCGGGAGGGCCCGATACGCAGTATTTT; cdr3_aa: CASSLALAGGPDTQYF
j_call: TRBJ1-5; clone_size: once; d_call: .; v_call: TRBV6-5; cdr3_nt: TGTGCCAGCAGTTCGAGGAGAGGGCTCAATCAGCCCCAGCATTTT; cdr3_aa: CASSSRRGLNQPQHF
j_call: TRBJ1-5; clone_size: .; d_call: .; v_call: TRBV24-1; cdr3_nt: TGTGCCACCAGTGGTTCTTTGGGGGGAAATCAGCCCCAGCATTTT; cdr3_aa: CATSGSLGGNQPQHF
j_call: TRBJ2-5; clone_size: .; d_call: TRBD1; v_call: TRBV18; cdr3_nt: TGTGCCAGCTCACCCCGGACAGGGGAAGAGACCCAGTACTTC; cdr3_aa: CASSPRTGEETQYF
j_call: TRBJ1-1; clone_size: .; d_call: TRBD1; v_call: TRBV5-4; cdr3_nt: TGTGCCAGCAATGTGCAGGGGGTCAAGGACACTGAAGCTTTCTTT; cdr3_aa: CASNVQGVKDTEAFF
j_call: TRBJ2-4; clone_size: .; d_call: TRBD1; v_call: TRBV27; cdr3_nt: TGTGCCAGCAGTCCCGGGACAGGGGGCATAGACATTCAGTACTTC; cdr3_aa: CASSPGTGGIDIQYF
j_call: TRBJ1-1; clone_size: .; d_call: .; v_call: TRBV6-6; cdr3_nt: TGTGCCAGCACCCCCGGGGGGTCCACTGAAGCTTTCTTT; cdr3_aa: CASTPGGSTEAFF
j_call: TRBJ1-1; clone_size: .; d_call: TRBD1; v_call: TRBV2; cdr3_nt: TGTGCCAGCAGGAGGGACAGGGGGCCGCCTGAGGCTTTCTTT; cdr3_aa: CASRRDRGPPEAFF
j_call: TRBJ1-1; clone_size: .; d_call: TRBD1; v_call: TRBV11-2; cdr3_nt: TGTGCCAGCAGCCCCGGCTCAGGGGGCCGGACTGAAGCTTTCTTT; cdr3_aa: CASSPGSGGRTEAFF
j_call: TRBJ2-6; clone_size: .; d_call: .; v_call: TRBV24-1; cdr3_nt: TGTGCCACCAGTCCCCAAACCGGGGCTGGGGCCAACGTCCTGACTTTC; cdr3_aa: CATSPQTGAGANVLTF
j_call: TRBJ1-4; clone_size: .; d_call: TRBD1; v_call: TRBV19; cdr3_nt: TGTGCCAGTAGTATTAGGGGACAGATTAATGAAAAACTGTTTTTT; cdr3_aa: CASSIRGQINEKLFF
j_call: TRBJ1-1; clone_size: .; d_call: .; v_call: TRBV18; cdr3_nt: TGTGCCAGCTCAGAGTCAAGCACTGAAGCTTTCTTT; cdr3_aa: CASSESSTEAFF
j_call: TRBJ2-7; clone_size: .; d_call: .; v_call: TRBV2; cdr3_nt: TGTGCCAGCACCCGAAACAGCGAGCAGTACTTC; cdr3_aa: CASTRNSEQYF
j_call: TRBJ1-1; clone_size: once; d_call: TRBD1; v_call: TRBV27; cdr3_nt: TGTGCCAGCAGTTTAAAGGGGGCGGTGAACACTGAAGCTTTCTTT; cdr3_aa: CASSLKGAVNTEAFF
j_call: TRBJ1-2; clone_size: .; d_call: .; v_call: TRBV6-2/TRBV6-3; cdr3_nt: TGTGCCAGCAGTTACGGGCAGGGGTTTGGCTACACCTTC; cdr3_aa: CASSYGQGFGYTF
j_call: TRBJ1-5; clone_size: .; d_call: TRBD1; v_call: TRBV4-2; cdr3_nt: TGTGCCAGCAGCCAAGTGTCAGGGGGTAATCAGCCCCAGCATTTT; cdr3_aa: CASSQVSGGNQPQHF
j_call: TRBJ2-1; clone_size: .; d_call: TRBD2; v_call: TRBV2; cdr3_nt: TGTGCCAGCACTTGGACTAGCGGCCTTTCTGGTGAGCAGTTCTTC; cdr3_aa: CASTWTSGLSGEQFF
j_call: TRBJ1-6; clone_size: .; d_call: .; v_call: TRBV2; cdr3_nt: TGTGCCAGCAGTGAAGCGCGGTGGAGGAAACCCCTCCACTTT; cdr3_aa: CASSEARWRKPLHF
j_call: TRBJ2-3; clone_size: once; d_call: .; v_call: TRBV27; cdr3_nt: TGTGCCAGCAGTTTATCGAGGAGCAATACGCAGTATTTT; cdr3_aa: CASSLSRSNTQYF